One sample yielded the 13 T cell receptor beta chains listed below, sequenced in a study of CD8 T cells in ankylosing spondylitis. MiXCR, applied by TCRdb to the 5' RACE reads, yields one record per CDR3 protein. Of some 100,000 distinct CDR3 sequences in the sample, 8% to 10% were seen once. The sample was blood, either unsorted or a sorted T cell fraction (not recorded which). These receptor sequences come from a male donor with ankylosing spondylitis or in good health (not recorded which).

The table lists this clonotype with many counts. The chain couples TRBV12-3 or TRBV12-4 to TRBJ2-7, with 8 positions matching TRBD1. With 4 bases clipped from V and 5 bases from J, the junction kept 13 bases outside the gene matches. This CDR3 has 16 amino acids. The CDR3 sequence: CASSYLTFGTGNEQYF. The CDR3 nucleotides read TGTGCCAGCAGTTACCTTACGTTCGGGACAGGTAACGAGCAGTACTTC.

In this sample, this clonotype turned up a few times. This chain connects TRBV19 to TRBJ2-1; TRBD2 agrees at 12 bases. CDR1 and CDR2 from the germline V gene are LNHDA and SQIVND (reference sequence). J gave up 5 bases and V 4 bases, and 6 bases lay outside the gene matches. The CDR3 sequence is 16 residues long. CDR3 nucleotides: TGTGCCAGTAGTACCCCGACTAGCGGGAGCCACAATGAGCAGTTCTTC. Translated, it gives CASSTPTSGSHNEQFF.

Points on this clonotype: A much larger clone lies one base from this, so it may be a read error. The V and J genes are TRBV7-9 and TRBJ2-3; 15 nucleotides match TRBD2. CDR1 and CDR2 from the germline V gene are SEHNR and FQNEAQ (reference sequence). CDR3 length equals 19 residues. CDR3 residues: CVSSSHLGTSGRRTDTQYF. The DNA of the CDR3 is TGTGTCAGCAGCTCACACCTCGGGACTAGCGGGAGGAGGACAGATACGCAGTATTTT.

There are many counts of this clonotype. This rearrangement joins TRBV7-9 to TRBJ2-3; 8 positions match TRBD2. This CDR3 contains 16 residues. V gave up 5 bases and J gave up 1 base; unmatched junction bases: 8. Germline CDR1 SEHNR, CDR2 FQNEAQ (reference sequence). The CDR3 protein is CASSPSFGGGTDTQYF. In DNA, the CDR3 is TGTGCCAGCAGCCCCTCTTTCGGGGGGGGCACAGATACGCAGTATTTT.

J is TRBJ2-3 and V is TRBV29-1; the D call may be TRBD1 or TRBD2 (7 bases each). Germline V gene data show CDR1 as SQVTM and CDR2 as ANQGSEA. The CDR3 covers 14 residues. Trimming left V 6 bases short and J 2 bases short, with 15 bases between. The DNA for the CDR3 is TGCAGCGTGAGGGGGCGGGGGCCCACAGATACGCAGTATTTT. Protein sequence: CSVRGRGPTDTQYF.

The chain joins TRBV7-8 to TRBJ2-6; no clear D. The CDR3 consists of 14 residues. V was clipped by 6 bases and J by 0 bases, with 6 bases between them. CDR1 is SGHVS and CDR2 is FQNEAQ in the germline V gene. This CDR3 is CASRPSSGANVLTF. The CDR3 DNA is TGTGCCAGCAGGCCCAGCTCTGGGGCCAACGTCCTGACTTTC.

The sample holds a few counts of this clonotype. This sequence joins TRBV7-6 and TRBJ2-2; a weak D match, TRBD2 (5 bases). The germline gives CDR1 SGHVS, CDR2 FNYEAQ. The ends were cut back, 8 bases at V and 8 bases at J, with 15 bases in the middle. This CDR3 contains 13 residues. The CDR3 region has the DNA TGTGCCAGCTCTTTTGGAGGCAGTGGGGAGCTGTTTTTT. It translates to CASSFGGSGELFF.

CDR3 coding DNA: TGTGCCGGCGGGGGGACTGATGGTGATACGCAGTATTTT. Translating it yields CAGGGTDGDTQYF. The chain carries TRBV2 and TRBJ2-3; TRBD2 aligns across 8 bases. Per germline, CDR1 SNHLY and CDR2 FYNNEI. This CDR3 contains 13 residues. With V trimmed by 11 bases and J by 6 bases, 10 bases remained unmatched.

This clonotype was seen many times. This rearrangement joins TRBV20-1 to TRBJ1-3, with D maybe TRBD1 (6 bases). Per germline, CDR1 DFQATT and CDR2 SNEGSKA (reference sequence). Trimming shortened V by 7 bases and J by 0 bases, and 19 bases separated the two germline ends. There are 16 residues in the CDR3. The CDR3 here is CSVPGVSLPSGNTIYF. The CDR3 region has the DNA TGCAGTGTCCCAGGGGTCTCTCTCCCCTCTGGAAACACCATATATTTT.

This clonotype was seen repeatedly, ten times or more. The J gene is TRBJ2-1, the V gene TRBV6-6; tentative D call: TRBD2 (5 bases). V lost 8 bases and J lost 7, with 9 bases in between. Germline loops: CDR1 MNHNY, CDR2 SVGAGI (reference sequence). CDR3 length: 11 amino acids. The CDR3 DNA is TGTGCCAGCGAGGGCCCAAATGAGCAGTTCTTC. This codes for CASEGPNEQFF.

This clonotype was detected ten times or more. The chain recombines TRBV7-2 with TRBJ1-1; D possibly corresponds to TRBD1 (5 bases). Germline CDR1 and CDR2: SGHTA and FQGNSA. The ends were cut back, 5 bases at V and 0 bases at J, with 10 bases in the middle. This CDR3 is 14 amino acids long. The CDR3: CASSTMGVNTEAFF. Here the CDR3 DNA reads TGTGCCAGCAGCACCATGGGGGTGAACACTGAAGCTTTCTTT.

This clonotype was found many times. V usage is TRBV12-3 or TRBV12-4 and J usage is TRBJ2-7; perhaps TRBD2 as D (7 bases). The V and J ends lost 5 bases and 2 bases respectively, with 19 bases between them. This CDR3 contains 16 residues. The CDR3 protein is CASSPLGGRKAYEQYF. For the CDR3, the DNA is TGTGCCAGCAGTCCCCTCGGGGGGCGCAAGGCCTACGAGCAGTACTTC.

This clonotype was found many times. This chain joins TRBV29-1 and TRBJ1-1, with 8 positions matching TRBD1. Germline-derived CDR1 and CDR2 are SQVTM and ANQGSEA. V dropped 6 bases and J dropped 6; count of bases not matched to a gene: 9. The CDR3 sequence is 13 residues long. As DNA, the CDR3 is TGCAGCGTAGACGGACAGGGAGTTGCTGAAGCTTTCTTT. It specifies CSVDGQGVAEAFF.